This entry lists 22 T cell receptor beta chains sequenced from one sample in a study of cytomegalovirus exposure and HLA in healthy donors (dated by TCRdb to about 2017). Library preparation was by the immunoSEQ multiplex PCR assay. The multiplex PCR relied on a mix of 60 forward primers for TCR Vbeta segments and 13 reverse primers for TCR Jbeta segments. As stored in TCRdb, this immuneACCESS dataset retains in-frame rearrangements with V and J assigned. A fraction of the clones does not appear; measured against another copy, unresolved V genes explain less than half of the discrepancy, and the remainder lacks a known reason. Within this sample are some 190,000 clones, with 87% of them counted one time only. Over 1% of the sample belongs to the ten largest clones. Specimen: PBMCs. All receptors derive from a man aged 25 to 40 in good health and CMV-seronegative.

This rearrangement joins TRBV6-1 to TRBJ1-4, with TRBD1 identical over 7 bases. Germline trimming cut 3 bases from V and 4 bases from J; bases unmatched to any gene: 11. This CDR3 is 17 amino acids long. CDR1 and CDR2 (germline): MNHNS, SASEGT. In DNA form, the CDR3 reads TGTGCCAGCAGTGATCCGCTTTCGGGACAGTATAATGAAAAACTGTTTTTT. Protein: CASSDPLSGQYNEKLFF.

The chain recombines TRBV6-5 with TRBJ2-2; D is unclear. Germline CDR1 reads MNHEY; CDR2 reads SVGAGI. The CDR3 runs to 16 residues. V dropped 2 bases and J dropped 4 bases, with 14 bases sitting between them. The CDR3 protein is CASSYERLSSTGELFF. CDR3 DNA sequence: TGTGCCAGCAGTTACGAGCGACTTAGCTCCACCGGGGAGCTGTTTTTT.

The chain combines TRBV5-1 with TRBJ1-5, with D tentatively TRBD1 (6 bases). The CDR3 has 13 amino acids. Trimming cost V 7 bases and J 5 bases, with 13 bases left between them. In germline, CDR1 is SGHRS, CDR2 YFSETQ. CDR3 DNA sequence: TGCGCCAGCGGACGGGACACTGATCAGCCCCAGCATTTT. It codes for CASGRDTDQPQHF.

The chain combines TRBV7-9 with TRBJ1-1; TRBD1 might be the D (5 bases). The CDR3 has 15 amino acids. The germline V gene encodes CDR1 SEHNR and CDR2 FQNEAQ (reference sequence). V gave up 1 base and J gave up 4 bases, with 13 bases separating them. The CDR3 protein is CASSLVAGLRTEAFF. CDR3 coding DNA: TGTGCCAGCAGCTTAGTCGCGGGGCTTCGCACTGAAGCTTTCTTT.

The sample holds one count of this clone. DNA of the CDR3: TGTGCCAGCAGCTGGACTAGCGGACCCTACGAGCAGTACTTC. Translation: CASSWTSGPYEQYF. The chain couples TRBV27 to TRBJ2-7, with 10 bases lining up with TRBD2. Germline loops: CDR1 MNHEY, CDR2 SMNVEV (reference sequence). The CDR3 extends over 14 amino acids. V dropped 6 bases and J dropped 2; count of bases not matched to a gene: 4.

The V and J genes are TRBV6-5 and TRBJ2-5, with 7 bases matching TRBD1. The CDR3 consists of 13 residues. From germline, CDR1 is MNHEY and CDR2 SVGAGI. J was trimmed by 5 bases and V by 3 bases; bases with no gene match: 3. This CDR3 reads CASSYDRAETQYF. In DNA form, the CDR3 reads TGTGCCAGCAGTTATGACAGGGCCGAGACCCAGTACTTC.

The rearrangement links TRBV19 to TRBJ1-1; D is unclear. CDR3 length: 14 residues. Germline CDR1 reads LNHDA; CDR2 reads SQIVND (reference sequence). Trimming took 7 bases from V and 1 from J, leaving 13 bases between them. DNA of the CDR3: TGTGCCAGTACCCGAGAAGATGCGAACACTGAAGCTTTCTTT. This translates into CASTREDANTEAFF.

The rearrangement uses TRBV7-6 and TRBJ2-2; 10 positions match TRBD2. The germline V gene encodes CDR1 SGHVS and CDR2 FNYEAQ. Trimming removed 5 bases from V and 5 bases from J; junction bases left unmatched: 11. The CDR3 covers 17 residues. Here the CDR3 DNA reads TGTGCCAGCAGCCCTCTTGGGCTAGCGGGAGTTACCGGGGAGCTGTTTTTT. Translation: CASSPLGLAGVTGELFF.

The chain links TRBV30 to TRBJ2-7, with D hard to call. Germline V gene lookup returns CDR1 GTSNPN and CDR2 SVGIG (reference sequence). This CDR3 has 14 residues. Trimming shortened V by 0 bases and J by 7 bases, and 16 bases separated the two germline ends. The CDR3: CAWSVAIRSTEQYF. DNA for the CDR3: TGTGCCTGGAGTGTTGCCATCCGTTCTACTGAGCAGTACTTC.

J is TRBJ2-7 and V is TRBV2; 11 bases are a match to TRBD1. Looked up from germline, CDR1 is SNHLY and CDR2 is FYNNEI. The CDR3 totals 15 residues. The V gene end was trimmed by 2 bases and the J gene end by 4 bases; junction bases not matched to a gene: 4. The CDR3 DNA reads TGTGCCAGCAGTGAATGGGGACAGGGGGGATACGAGCAGTACTTC. It yields the protein CASSEWGQGGYEQYF.

The chain links TRBV5-1 to TRBJ2-1; 7 nucleotides line up with TRBD2. Trimming at V came to 6 bases and at J to 5 bases, leaving 11 bases not matched to a gene. CDR1 is SGHRS and CDR2 is YFSETQ in the germline V gene. The CDR3 covers 15 residues. The CDR3 is CASTHTGGGDNEQFF. CDR3 in DNA: TGCGCCAGCACTCACACTGGGGGGGGAGACAATGAGCAGTTCTTC.

V and J are TRBV15 and TRBJ2-7; D perhaps matches TRBD1 (5 bases). Trimming removed 0 bases from V and 4 bases from J, with 13 bases in between. Germline V gives CDR1 LNHNV, CDR2 YYDKDF (reference sequence). The CDR3 is 15 amino acids. The CDR3: CATSRDAGHLYEQYF. The CDR3 DNA reads as TGTGCCACCAGCAGAGACGCCGGACACCTTTACGAGCAGTACTTC. The entire variable domain, with the rest obtained from reference TRBV15 and TRBJ2-7, is as follows: DAMVIQNPRYQVTQFGKPVTLSCSQTLNHNVMYWYQQKSSQAPKLLFHYYDKDFNNEADTPDNFQSRRPNTSFCFLDIRSPGLGDTAMYLCATSRDAGHLYEQYFGPGTRLTVT.

This rearrangement joins TRBV30 to TRBJ2-3, with 7 bases lining up with TRBD2. Germline V gene sequence: CDR1 GTSNPN, CDR2 SVGIG (reference sequence). V shed 4 bases and J 5 bases; nucleotides not matched to a gene: 21. The CDR3 covers 18 residues. The CDR3 sequence is CAWKPPGFVSGKRDTQYF. CDR3 in DNA: TGTGCCTGGAAGCCGCCCGGATTTGTGAGCGGGAAACGAGATACGCAGTATTTT. The variable domain in full, with the rest retrieved from reference TRBV30 and TRBJ2-3, is SQTIHQWPATLVQPVGSPLSLECTVEGTSNPNLYWYRQAAGRGLQLLFYSVGIGQISSEVPQNLSASRPQDRQFILSSKKLLLSDSGFYLCAWKPPGFVSGKRDTQYFGPGTRLTVL.

The table lists this clone with a count of one. The chain recombines TRBV10-3 with TRBJ1-6, with D possibly matching TRBD1 (5 bases). The germline gives CDR1 ENHRY, CDR2 SYGVKD. The CDR3 extends over 13 amino acids. Between the trimmed V and J ends, which lost 7 bases and 10 bases, there was a span of 14 bases. The CDR3 DNA is TGTGCCATCAATGGGGGGTTGGGATCACCCCTCCACTTT. Amino acids: CAINGGLGSPLHF.

This clone has only a few counts. The rearrangement links TRBV11-3 to TRBJ2-7, with D maybe TRBD2 (5 bases). Germline V lookup: CDR1 SGHNT, CDR2 YENEEA. Trimming removed 5 bases from V and 6 bases from J, with 14 bases in between. The CDR3 spans 13 residues. For the CDR3, the DNA is TGTGCCAGCAGCCAGGCAAGGGCGGGCGAGCAGTACTTC. This codes for CASSQARAGEQYF.

V usage is TRBV6-5 and J usage is TRBJ2-7; 7 bases map to TRBD1. Germline trimming cut 7 bases from V and 0 bases from J; bases unmatched to any gene: 9. This CDR3 spans 15 amino acids. Germline V CDR1 and CDR2: MNHEY, SVGAGI. CDR3 sequence reads: CASTLGDSSSYEQYF. CDR3 nucleotide sequence: TGTGCCAGCACCCTAGGGGACAGCAGCTCCTACGAGCAGTACTTC.

The chain recombines TRBV6-5 with TRBJ1-1; D is uncertain. Trimming left V 6 bases short and J 1 base short, with 12 bases between. Germline V lookup: CDR1 MNHEY, CDR2 SVGAGI. This CDR3 is built from 14 residues. CDR3 DNA sequence: TGTGCCAGCAGAACACCATCCTGGAACACTGAAGCTTTCTTT. This translates into CASRTPSWNTEAFF.

The chain couples TRBV4-1 to TRBJ1-1, with D perhaps TRBD1 (6 bases). Between the trimmed V and J ends, which lost 4 bases and 1 base, there was a span of 13 bases. Germline V gives CDR1 MGHRA, CDR2 YSYEKL. The CDR3 runs to 15 residues. CDR3 bases: TGCGCCAGCAGCCCCAATAGGGGGAGGAACACTGAAGCTTTCTTT. Encoded protein: CASSPNRGRNTEAFF.

With regard to this clone: Germline and junction disagree at one end, which may indicate a read error. The V gene is TRBV6-5, the J gene TRBJ2-1; tentatively, D is TRBD2 (6 bases). This CDR3 region has 14 residues. Germline-derived CDR1 and CDR2 are MNHEY and SVGAGI. CDR3 amino acids: CASSNSGTYNEQFF. In nucleotides, the CDR3 is TGTGCCAGCAGTAACTCCGGGACTTACAATGAGCAGTTCTTC.

The V gene is TRBV30, the J gene TRBJ2-3; D is possibly TRBD1 (6 bases). CDR1 is GTSNPN and CDR2 is SVGIG in the germline V gene (reference sequence). CDR3 length: 13 amino acids. Trimming took 6 bases from V and 0 from J, leaving 10 bases between them. This chain's CDR3 is CACQGKSTDTQYF. DNA of the CDR3: TGTGCCTGTCAGGGGAAAAGCACAGATACGCAGTATTTT. Looking up the rest from reference TRBV30 and TRBJ2-3 gives the full variable domain: SQTIHQWPATLVQPVGSPLSLECTVEGTSNPNLYWYRQAAGRGLQLLFYSVGIGQISSEVPQNLSASRPQDRQFILSSKKLLLSDSGFYLCACQGKSTDTQYFGPGTRLTVL.

This rearrangement joins TRBV11-2 to TRBJ2-1; D is undetermined. The V gene's germline CDR1 is SGHAT and CDR2 FQNNGV. With 5 bases removed from V and 0 bases from J, the gap between germline ends came to 11 bases. CDR3 length equals 15 residues. CDR3 DNA: TGTGCCAGCAGCCCCCTTCGGTACTCCTACAATGAGCAGTTCTTC. Translated, it gives CASSPLRYSYNEQFF.

The chain recombines TRBV28 with TRBJ1-1; D is unresolved. CDR1 and CDR2 from the germline V gene are MDHEN and SYDVKM. This CDR3 region has 13 residues. Trimming removed 6 bases from V and 4 bases from J, with 12 bases in between. This chain's CDR3 is CASRPLGGTEAFF. CDR3 coding DNA: TGTGCCAGCAGGCCGCTGGGAGGCACTGAAGCTTTCTTT.